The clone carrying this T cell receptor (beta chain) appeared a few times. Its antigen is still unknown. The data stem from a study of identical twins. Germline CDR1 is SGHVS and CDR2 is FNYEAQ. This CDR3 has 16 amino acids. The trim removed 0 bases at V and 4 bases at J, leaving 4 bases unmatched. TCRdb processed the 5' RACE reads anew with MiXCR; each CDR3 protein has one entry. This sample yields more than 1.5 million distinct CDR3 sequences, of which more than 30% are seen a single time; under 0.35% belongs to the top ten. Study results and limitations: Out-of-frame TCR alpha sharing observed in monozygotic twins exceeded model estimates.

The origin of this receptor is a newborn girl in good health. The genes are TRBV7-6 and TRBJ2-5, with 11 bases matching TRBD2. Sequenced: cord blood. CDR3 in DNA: TGTGCCAGCAGCTTAGCGACTAGCGGGGTCGTAGAGACCCAGTACTTC. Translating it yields CASSLATSGVVETQYF.